Listed here are 10 T cell receptor beta chains from one sample, sequenced in a study of cytomegalovirus exposure and HLA in healthy donors. Primers included in the PCR were 60 Vbeta and 13 Jbeta primers. The repertoire was sequenced with immunoSEQ multiplex PCR; TCRdb's copy has only in-frame clones and lacks some. This table holds fewer than 200,000 clones, roughly 80% found once. The sequenced sample was PBMCs. The receptors stem from a woman aged 50 to 65 in good health and CMV-seropositive.

The rearrangement uses TRBV29-1 and TRBJ2-3, with 8 bases that match TRBD2. The germline V gene has CDR1 SQVTM and CDR2 ANQGSEA. There are 15 residues in the CDR3. V gave up 7 bases and J gave up 4 bases; unmatched junction bases: 13. In nucleotides, the CDR3 is TGCAGCGGAACAGTCGGGGGGGGAATGTCAGATACGCAGTATTTT. Encoded protein: CSGTVGGGMSDTQYF.

This chain connects TRBV9 to TRBJ2-7; the match to TRBD2 covers 10 bases. In germline, CDR1 is SGDLS, CDR2 YYNGEE. V shed 4 bases, J shed 3 bases, and the junction held 7 bases outside the gene matches. The CDR3 sequence is 15 residues long. The CDR3 DNA follows: TGTGCCAGCAGCCCCCATAGCGGGAGGAGCTACGAGCAGTACTTC. It translates to CASSPHSGRSYEQYF.

This clone showed up just a few times. The chain is built from TRBV11-2 and TRBJ1-4; 7 nucleotides align to TRBD1. After removal of 4 bases from V and 13 bases from J, the junction contained 9 bases not matched to a gene. Germline assignment: CDR1 SGHAT and CDR2 FQNNGV. There are 13 residues in the CDR3. This CDR3 is CASSSGRQGILFF. CDR3 coding DNA: TGTGCCAGCAGCTCCGGTCGACAGGGAATACTGTTTTTT.

This chain joins TRBV5-6 and TRBJ1-4; no definite D call. Per germline, CDR1 SGHDT and CDR2 YYEEEE. V was trimmed by 5 bases and J by 8 bases, leaving 13 bases between them. CDR3 length equals 13 residues. In nucleotides, the CDR3 is TGTGCCAGCAGACCCGTCGGAGGGGAAAAACTGTTTTTT. This gives the protein CASRPVGGEKLFF.

This sequence joins TRBV7-2 and TRBJ1-1; unclear D gene. V was clipped by 3 bases and J by 4 bases, with 12 bases between them. The CDR3 runs to 14 residues. Germline loops: CDR1 SGHTA, CDR2 FQGNSA. The CDR3 coding sequence is TGTGCCAGCAGCTTTACACCGGGTGGCACTGAAGCTTTCTTT. Residues: CASSFTPGGTEAFF.

The V gene is TRBV27, the J gene TRBJ2-3, with D perhaps matching TRBD2 (6 bases). Deletions cut 1 base from V and 0 bases from J, with 14 bases between. Germline loops: CDR1 MNHEY, CDR2 SMNVEV (reference sequence). The CDR3 extends over 17 amino acids. CDR3 DNA sequence: TGTGCCAGCAGTTTATTCGGGCCAGCGGGTAGCACAGATACGCAGTATTTT. Translated, it gives CASSLFGPAGSTDTQYF.

Concerning this clone: Germline and junction disagree at one end, which may indicate a read error. The chain joins TRBV13 to TRBJ2-1; D gene unclear. The CDR3 consists of 19 residues. Per germline, CDR1 PRHDT and CDR2 FYEKMQ (reference sequence). The CDR3 reads CASSVGPRLEPSSYNEQFF. The CDR3 nucleotides read TGTGCCAGCAGCGTAGGACCCCGACTGGAACCGAGCTCCTACAATGAGCAGTTCTTC.

The CDR3 sequence is CASSPGTGVGEQYF. CDR3 DNA sequence: TGTGCCAGCAGCCCCGGGACAGGGGTCGGCGAGCAGTACTTC. This chain joins TRBV11-3 and TRBJ2-7, with 10 bases fitting TRBD1. Per germline, CDR1 SGHNT and CDR2 YENEEA. V shed 5 bases and J 6 bases; nucleotides not matched to a gene: 7. The CDR3 spans 14 residues.

The V call is TRBV9, the J call TRBJ2-1; 13 nucleotides line up with TRBD2. V lost 4 bases and J lost 8; bases outside the gene matches: 6. The germline V gene has CDR1 SGDLS and CDR2 YYNGEE. CDR3 length: 15 residues. The chain's CDR3 is CASSKTSGGAYEQFF. Written as DNA, the CDR3 is TGTGCCAGCAGCAAAACTAGCGGGGGGGCCTATGAGCAGTTCTTC.

The chain employs TRBV6-5 and TRBJ1-3; D is perhaps TRBD1 (6 bases). The V end lost 0 bases, the J end lost 2 bases, and 11 bases lay between the germline ends. This CDR3 region has 16 residues. Germline assignment: CDR1 MNHEY and CDR2 SVGAGI. CDR3 region: CASSYSAGGTGNTIYF. The CDR3 coding sequence is TGTGCCAGCAGTTACTCTGCGGGGGGCACTGGAAACACCATATATTTT.